Listed below are T cell receptor beta chains from one sample, sequenced in a study of T cells in Graves' hyperthyroidism and ophthalmopathy. TCRdb re-analysed the multiplex PCR reads in MiXCR, keeping a single row per CDR3 protein. The sample gives a few hundred thousand distinct CDR3 sequences, around 17% of which show up once; about 48% is in the top ten. Sequencing was carried out using blood. The source of these receptors is a middle-aged man with Graves' hyperthyroidism. The CDR3 runs from the conserved cysteine through the conserved F or W. A D gene is named only where the DNA matches it firmly. Clone size is not always given. Where it is, it says once, few, many or a class for expanded clones.

>-|TRBJ1-1|many|TRBV19
CASSTPGLNTEAFF
TGTGCCAGTAGTACCCCGGGGTTGAACACTGAAGCTTTCTTT
>TRBD2|TRBJ2-3|many|TRBV20-1
CSARDPGFQAGGRDTQYF
TGCAGTGCTAGAGATCCGGGATTTCAAGCGGGGGGCCGGGATACGCAGTATTTT
>TRBD1|TRBJ2-2|-|TRBV18
CASSPLRTGETGELFF
TGTGCCAGCTCACCATTAAGGACAGGGGAAACCGGGGAGCTGTTTTTT
>TRBD1|TRBJ2-1|many|TRBV11-2
CASSPRQGSGYNEQFF
TGTGCCAGCAGCCCTCGACAGGGTTCGGGCTACAATGAGCAGTTCTTC
>-|TRBJ2-1|many|TRBV11-3
CASSLYLFSNEQFF
TGTGCCAGCAGCTTATACCTGTTTTCGAATGAGCAGTTCTTC
>-|TRBJ2-5|-|TRBV11-3
CASSQDATTGRETQYF
TGTGCCAGCAGCCAAGACGCGACTACGGGGCGAGAGACCCAGTACTTC
>-|TRBJ1-1|-|TRBV3-1
CASSQGGGGTTEAFF
TGTGCCAGCAGCCAAGGGGGAGGTGGCACCACTGAAGCTTTCTTT
>TRBD2|TRBJ2-1|many|TRBV7-8
CASSSGTSGDYNEQFF
TGTGCCAGCAGCTCGGGAACTAGCGGGGACTACAATGAGCAGTTCTTC
>TRBD1|TRBJ2-1|many|TRBV29-1
CSGGQGNSYNEQFF
TGCAGCGGGGGACAGGGTAACTCCTACAATGAGCAGTTCTTC
>-|TRBJ1-1|few|TRBV9
CASSVDGGNTEAFF
TGTGCCAGCAGCGTAGACGGAGGAAACACTGAAGCTTTCTTT
>TRBD1|TRBJ1-5|many|TRBV20-1
CSARPEGQVVYQPQHF
TGCAGTGCTAGACCCGAAGGACAGGTGGTATATCAGCCCCAGCATTTT
>TRBD1|TRBJ2-7|-|TRBV5-1
CASSPGQGAKEYF
TGCGCCAGCAGCCCGGGACAGGGGGCCAAGGAGTACTTC
>-|TRBJ1-2|many|TRBV30
CAWSVVGNYGYTF
TGTGCCTGGAGTGTGGTCGGGAACTATGGCTACACCTTC
>TRBD1|TRBJ1-5|many|TRBV12-3/TRBV12-4
CASRPGQGDRSQPQHF
TGTGCCAGCAGGCCCGGACAGGGGGATCGTAGTCAGCCCCAGCATTTT
>-|TRBJ2-6|few|TRBV27
CASSSRDSGANVLTF
TGTGCCAGCAGTTCCCGTGACTCTGGGGCCAACGTCCTGACTTTC
>-|TRBJ2-2|-|TRBV20-1
CSVSPLQGLNTGELFF
TGCAGTGTCTCCCCCCTACAGGGCTTGAACACCGGGGAGCTGTTTTTT
>-|TRBJ1-6|many|TRBV11-2
CASSLGPDSPLHF
TGTGCCAGCAGCTTAGGTCCGGATTCACCCCTCCACTTT
>-|TRBJ1-3|once|TRBV19
CASSMAGTGYSGNTIYF
TGTGCCAGTAGTATGGCTGGGACCGGTTACTCTGGAAACACCATATATTTT
>-|TRBJ1-3|few|TRBV19
CASMGGFSGNTIYF
TGTGCCAGTATGGGTGGTTTCTCTGGAAACACCATATATTTT
>-|TRBJ2-7|many|TRBV7-2
CASSLASGNEQYF
TGTGCCAGCAGCTTAGCTTCGGGGAACGAGCAGTACTTC
>-|TRBJ1-1|many|TRBV20-1
CSAGAPNTEAFF
TGCAGTGCAGGCGCACCGAACACTGAAGCTTTCTTT
>TRBD1|TRBJ1-2|many|TRBV6-1
CASSEGRGGGQGYGYTF
TGTGCCAGCAGTGAAGGAAGGGGAGGTGGACAGGGCTATGGCTACACCTTC
>-|TRBJ2-7|many|TRBV19
CASSKRSRLSEQYF
TGTGCCAGTAGTAAGCGTTCCCGGCTCAGCGAGCAGTACTTC
>-|TRBJ1-6|many|TRBV5-1
CASSLGTFSYNSPLHF
TGCGCCAGCAGCTTGGGCACCTTCTCCTATAATTCACCCCTCCACTTT
>-|TRBJ2-2|many|TRBV4-3
CASSQDPGVATGELFF
TGCGCCAGCAGCCAAGACCCTGGGGTAGCCACCGGGGAGCTGTTTTTT
>-|TRBJ1-1|many|TRBV5-1
CASSLGQRDEAFF
TGCGCCAGCAGCTTGGGACAGAGAGATGAAGCTTTCTTT
>-|TRBJ1-2|many|TRBV28
CASTRSGGDYGYTF
TGTGCCAGCACCCGATCAGGAGGGGACTATGGCTACACCTTC
>-|TRBJ1-2|many|TRBV6-2/TRBV6-3
CASYRGNYGYTF
TGTGCCAGCTACCGGGGAAACTATGGCTACACCTTC
>-|TRBJ2-7|-|TRBV5-3
CASQIARGSYEQYF
TGTGCCAGCCAAATAGCTAGAGGGTCCTACGAGCAGTACTTC
>TRBD2|TRBJ2-7|once|TRBV2
CASRASGGRGLYEQYF
TGTGCCAGCCGTGCTAGCGGGGGCAGGGGGCTCTACGAGCAGTACTTC
>-|TRBJ1-4|few|TRBV5-4
CASSTRSGTNEKLFF
TGTGCCAGCAGCACCCGGTCGGGAACTAATGAAAAACTGTTTTTT
>TRBD1|TRBJ2-2|few|TRBV9
CASSVGTGGDTGELFF
TGTGCCAGCAGCGTAGGGACAGGGGGTGACACCGGGGAGCTGTTTTTT
>-|TRBJ2-5|many|TRBV20-1
CSATTGTVQETQYF
TGCAGTGCCACCACCGGTACAGTCCAAGAGACCCAGTACTTC
>-|TRBJ1-3|few|TRBV11-2
CASSRRSGNTIYF
TGTGCCAGCAGCCGTCGTTCTGGAAACACCATATATTTT
>-|TRBJ1-3|many|TRBV7-2
CASSLGVTSGNTIYF
TGTGCCAGCAGCTTAGGCGTGACATCTGGAAACACCATATATTTT
>TRBD1|TRBJ1-5|many|TRBV28
CASSPTGAYSNQPQHF
TGTGCCAGCAGTCCGACAGGGGCATATAGCAATCAGCCCCAGCATTTT
>TRBD2|TRBJ2-1|once|TRBV6-2/TRBV6-3
CASSRTSGSSYNEQFF
TGTGCCAGCAGCAGGACTAGCGGGAGCTCCTACAATGAGCAGTTCTTC